These 15 T cell receptor beta chains were sequenced from one sample in a study of T cell responses to AZD1222 COVID-19 vaccine. Clones were read by immunoSEQ multiplex PCR, and TCRdb kept only the in-frame ones, dropping some. The sample includes roughly 200,000 clones, roughly nine tenths of them seen just once. The sequenced sample was peripheral blood, obtained 28 days after the second dose of the MenACWY control vaccine. The receptors shown here come from an adult who received the MenACWY meningococcal vaccine as a control.

J is TRBJ2-2 and V is TRBV6-2 or TRBV6-3, with TRBD2 as a possible D gene (6 bases). CDR3 length equals 18 residues. V was shortened by 0 bases and J by 4 bases, with 18 bases between the two germline ends. The germline V gene encodes CDR1 MNHEY and CDR2 SVGEGT. Written as DNA, the CDR3 is TGTGCCAGCAGTTACTCGGCGTTAGACTCGGGGGTCACCGGGGAGCTGTTTTTT. Encoded protein: CASSYSALDSGVTGELFF.

The chain is built from TRBV28 and TRBJ2-5, with D possibly called TRBD1 or TRBD2 (5 bases each). This CDR3 is built from 12 residues. Germline values: CDR1 MDHEN, CDR2 SYDVKM. Trimming took 11 bases from V and 4 from J, leaving 14 bases between them. Written as DNA, the CDR3 is TGTGCCGCCGGGACCTGGGGAGAGACCCAGTACTTC. It codes for CAAGTWGETQYF.

This clone was recorded once. CDR3 DNA sequence: TGTGCCAGCAGTCACACGGGACTTTCAGACTATGGCTACACCTTC. This gives the protein CASSHTGLSDYGYTF. V and J are TRBV6-2 or TRBV6-3 and TRBJ1-2, with D possibly being TRBD1 (5 bases). V shed 5 bases and J shed 3 bases, with 16 bases lying between them. The CDR3 length is 15 residues. Germline values: CDR1 MNHEY, CDR2 SVGEGT.

The chain joins TRBV10-3 to TRBJ2-1, with a weak D call TRBD2 (5 bases). Trimming cost V 10 bases and J 0 bases, with 16 bases left between them. Germline loops: CDR1 ENHRY, CDR2 SYGVKD. The CDR3 is 15 residues long. CDR3 sequence: CATTVGESSYNEQFF. The DNA for the CDR3 is TGTGCCACCACGGTGGGAGAGAGCTCCTACAATGAGCAGTTCTTC.

The V call is TRBV24-1, the J call TRBJ2-2, with TRBD2 matching over 10 bases. The ends lost 1 base at V and 3 bases at J; junction bases unmatched: 4. Per germline, CDR1 KGHDR and CDR2 SFDVKD. The CDR3 runs 17 residues. CDR3 sequence reads: CATSDFLAGEDTGELFF. The CDR3 bases are TGTGCCACCAGTGATTTCCTAGCGGGAGAGGACACCGGGGAGCTGTTTTTT.

This clone showed up just once. The chain is built from TRBV2 and TRBJ2-5, with a possible D match to TRBD1 (7 bases). Germline-derived CDR1 and CDR2 are SNHLY and FYNNEI. V gave up 8 bases and J gave up 2 bases, with 18 bases separating them. The CDR3 contains 15 residues. CDR3: CASPPGRGRQETQYF. Here the CDR3 DNA reads TGTGCCAGCCCCCCGGGCAGGGGGAGGCAAGAGACCCAGTACTTC. The full variable domain, its missing parts supplied by reference TRBV2 and TRBJ2-5, is EPEVTQTPSHQVTQMGQEVILRCVPISNHLYFYWYRQILGQKVEFLVSFYNNEISEKSEIFDDQFSVERPDGSNFTLKIRSTKLEDSAMYFCASPPGRGRQETQYFGPGTRLLVL.

The CDR3 DNA sequence: TGCGCCAGCAGCCCGGGCCAGGGGAGTCATGGCTACACCTTC. Amino acid sequence: CASSPGQGSHGYTF. V usage is TRBV5-1 and J usage is TRBJ1-2; tentative D call: TRBD1 (6 bases). The germline V and J ends were trimmed by 4 bases and 6 bases, with 16 bases remaining between them. This CDR3 is 14 amino acids long. The germline V gene has CDR1 SGHRS and CDR2 YFSETQ.

J is TRBJ2-1 and V is TRBV11-2; possibly TRBD2 for D (5 bases). Trimming pared 4 bases from V and 9 bases from J, leaving 16 bases between. The CDR3 runs 14 residues. CDR1 SGHAT and CDR2 FQNNGV come from the germline V gene. The CDR3 here is CASSSLIGKVEQFF. CDR3 in DNA: TGTGCCAGCAGCTCCCTTATCGGGAAGGTTGAGCAGTTCTTC.

The rearrangement uses TRBV6-5 and TRBJ2-1; 10 bases are a match to TRBD2. The ends lost 5 bases at V and 7 bases at J; junction bases unmatched: 5. Germline V gene lookup returns CDR1 MNHEY and CDR2 SVGAGI. The CDR3 is made up of 14 amino acids. CDR3 sequence (DNA): TGTGCCAGCAGTCGGGGACTAGCGAAGAATGAGCAGTTCTTC. This codes for CASSRGLAKNEQFF.

The chain couples TRBV19 to TRBJ1-5; no clear D gene. The CDR3 runs 13 residues. Germline CDR1 is LNHDA and CDR2 is SQIVND (reference sequence). Trimming removed 3 bases at V and 6 bases at J, with 9 bases between. CDR3 sequence reads: CASSMIRGQPQHF. The CDR3 DNA is TGTGCCAGTAGTATGATCCGGGGTCAGCCCCAGCATTTT.

This clone has just a few counts. The chain employs TRBV27 and TRBJ1-3; D unclear. Per germline, CDR1 MNHEY and CDR2 SMNVEV (reference sequence). The V gene lost 2 bases and the J gene lost 2 bases, with 4 bases spanning the gap. This CDR3 is 13 amino acids long. The CDR3 reads CASSLVAGNTIYF. The CDR3 DNA follows: TGTGCCAGCAGTTTAGTGGCTGGAAACACCATATATTTT.

This chain uses TRBV30 with TRBJ2-7; TRBD1 agrees at 8 bases. The germline V gene encodes CDR1 GTSNPN and CDR2 SVGIG (reference sequence). The CDR3 length is 14 residues. V lost 3 bases to trimming and J lost 5 bases; unmatched junction nucleotides: 9. The CDR3 DNA is TGTGCCTGGAGCGGTACGGACAGGGCTAACGAGCAGTACTTC. This encodes CAWSGTDRANEQYF.

This clone has a handful of counts. The chain carries TRBV5-5 and TRBJ2-3; maybe TRBD2 (5 bases). Germline CDR1 and CDR2: SGHKS and YYEKEE (reference sequence). This CDR3 has 12 amino acids. Between the trimmed V and J ends, which lost 4 bases and 5 bases, there was a span of 8 bases. The CDR3 DNA sequence: TGTGCCAGCAGCCCGGGGTTAGATACGCAGTATTTT. Encoded protein: CASSPGLDTQYF. Complete variable domain (other parts from reference TRBV5-5 and TRBJ2-3): DAGVTQSPTHLIKTRGQQVTLRCSPISGHKSVSWYQQVLGQGPQFIFQYYEKEERGRGNFPDRFSARQFPNYSSELNVNALLLGDSALYLCASSPGLDTQYFGPGTRLTVL.

The chain is built from TRBV27 and TRBJ1-1, with D hard to call. The CDR3 sequence is 11 residues long. With 7 bases removed from V and 8 bases from J, the gap between germline ends came to 11 bases. Germline CDR1 is MNHEY and CDR2 is SMNVEV (reference sequence). Here the CDR3 reads CASIHSAEAFF. CDR3 DNA sequence: TGTGCCAGCATTCACTCCGCGGAAGCTTTCTTT.

This sequence joins TRBV7-9 and TRBJ1-4, with D uncertain. Germline CDR1 reads SEHNR; CDR2 reads FQNEAQ (reference sequence). Trimming left V 5 bases short and J 1 base short, with 2 bases between. The CDR3 loop spans 12 amino acids. The CDR3 loop reads CASSRTNEKLFF. CDR3 nucleotides: TGTGCCAGCAGCCGAACTAATGAAAAACTGTTTTTT.